The source of this T cell receptor (beta chain) is a study of CD8+ T cells in alopecia areata. This clone appeared a single time. Its antigen is currently unknown. The treatment denotes: oral pan-JAK inhibitor, 5-10 mg twice daily. Following RNA extraction, reverse transcription yielded cDNA that acted as the sequencing template. Sequencing used immunoSEQ multiplex PCR; TCRdb keeps in-frame clones, though not all of them. Of roughly 230,000 clones in the sample, approximately 47% were seen once. Germline CDR1 LNHNV, CDR2 YYDKDF (reference sequence). The ends were cut back, 5 bases at V and 4 bases at J, with 18 bases in the middle. The CDR3 is made up of 15 amino acids. Study-wide points: Persistence of many expanded lesional clones was seen in scalp and blood during tofacitinib. Scalp samples also yield sequences of resident alphabeta T cells from normal skin.

The sequence was obtained from a human donor with alopecia areata. Sequencing used CD4+ T cells sorted from blood, obtained at approximately week 36, from a patient treated with tofacitinib. The chain uses TRBV15 and TRBJ2-7, with D perhaps matching TRBD2 (7 bases). The CDR3 region has the DNA TGTGCCACCAGCCCCCAGGGGCGGGAGCGGTACGAGCAGTACTTC. Translated, it gives CATSPQGRERYEQYF.